A selection of T cell receptor beta chains follows, all from one sample in a study of shared clonotypes between healthy human individuals. Using immunoSEQ multiplex PCR, the repertoire was profiled, and TCRdb retains in-frame clones only, with some absent. The sample lists around 550,000 clones, approximately 95% occurring once. Sample: naive CD4+ T cells sorted from blood. These receptors all stem from a woman between 25 and 40 years old in good health. Each CDR3 is given with its conserved first and last residue. Fields, in order: D gene, clone size, V gene, J gene, CDR3 DNA, CDR3 protein. The D gene is left open where the match is weak. Part of the rows lack a size; the others show once, few, many or a class for expanded clones.

>.|.|TRBV28|TRBJ2-3
TGTGCCAGCAGTTTCGTCCCACCCTGGACAGATACGCAGTATTTT
CASSFVPPWTDTQYF
>.|.|TRBV27|TRBJ1-1
TGTGCCAGCAGTAACCACCCCAGGGACGGCACCCTCATGAACACTGAAGCTTTCTTT
CASSNHPRDGTLMNTEAFF
>.|.|TRBV30|TRBJ2-7
TGTGCCGGGAGGTCGGCCTACGAGCAGTACTTC
CAGRSAYEQYF
>TRBD2|.|TRBV4-2|TRBJ2-7
TGTGCCAGCAGCCAACGCCGCCTTATAGCGGGTGTGTCCTACGAGCAGTACTTC
CASSQRRLIAGVSYEQYF
>TRBD2|.|TRBV5-5|TRBJ2-7
TGTGCCAGCAGCTATGAGCGGGAGGTCTCCTACGAGCAGTACTTC
CASSYEREVSYEQYF
>TRBD2|.|TRBV4-1|TRBJ2-2
TGCGCCAGCAGCCATAACCCGAGCGGGGCACAGGATTCCGGGGAGCTGTTTTTT
CASSHNPSGAQDSGELFF
>.|.|TRBV11-2|TRBJ2-5
TGTGCCAGCAGCGCTCAGGGGGGCGCAGAGACCCAGTACTTC
CASSAQGGAETQYF
>.|.|TRBV9|TRBJ1-4
TGTGCCAGCAGCATAGGACAGTCTGGGGACCTGTTTTTT
CASSIGQSGDLFF
>.|.|TRBV4-1|TRBJ1-4
TGCGCCAGCAGCCAAGTCGAGGGAAAACTGTTTTTT
CASSQVEGKLFF
>TRBD2|once|TRBV18|TRBJ2-7
TGTGCCAGCTCACCCTTGCGGGAGGGCTACGAGCAGTACTTC
CASSPLREGYEQYF
>.|.|TRBV5-6|TRBJ1-2
TGTGCCAGCAGCTTGGGACGGAACTATGGCTACACCTTC
CASSLGRNYGYTF
>.|.|TRBV5-1|TRBJ2-5
TGCGCCAGCAGCAGTTCGCGGGCGTACCAAGAGACCCAGTACTTC
CASSSSRAYQETQYF
>TRBD2|.|TRBV7-9|TRBJ2-2
TGTGCCAGCAGCCCAGGGAGGGGTCTGAACACCGGGGAGCTGTTTTTT
CASSPGRGLNTGELFF
>TRBD2|.|TRBV7-9|TRBJ2-4
TGTGCCAGCAGCTTAGTCGATGTGGGGGGGACCAACGTGTACTTC
CASSLVDVGGTNVYF
>.|.|TRBV6-6|TRBJ1-6
TGTGCCAGCAGTTATCAAGGGACCGATAATTCACCCCTCCACTTT
CASSYQGTDNSPLHF
>.|.|TRBV7-9|TRBJ2-5
TGTGCCAGCAGCTTACGGCTAGCGATATACCGTCCGGAGGAGACCCAGTACTTC
CASSLRLAIYRPEETQYF
>TRBD2|.|TRBV27|TRBJ2-7
TGTGCCAGCAGGGGACTAGCGGGAGTGGGCGAGCAGTACTTC
CASRGLAGVGEQYF
>.|.|TRBV19|TRBJ2-5
TGTGCCAGTAGTATCCAGTCCTACGAGACCCAGTACTTC
CASSIQSYETQYF
>.|.|TRBV28|TRBJ2-7
TGTGCCAGCAGGGGACTCACCTACGAGCAGTACTTC
CASRGLTYEQYF
>.|.|TRBV18|TRBJ1-2
TGTGCCAGCTCACCGGACACCTATGGCTACACCTTC
CASSPDTYGYTF
>.|.|TRBV19|TRBJ1-4
TGTGCCAGTACCTTCGGCCTTTCTAATGAAAAACTGTTTTTT
CASTFGLSNEKLFF
>.|.|TRBV11-2|TRBJ2-3
TGTGCCAGCAGCCCAAGCACAGATACGCAGTATTTT
CASSPSTDTQYF
>.|once|TRBV6-5|TRBJ2-6
TGTGCCAGCAGTTACTCATGGACTGGGGCCAACGTCCTGACTTTC
CASSYSWTGANVLTF
>.|.|TRBV19|TRBJ1-5
TGTGCCAGTAGTATAGAGTTGTCAGGGACCCAGCATTTT
CASSIELSGTQHF
>.|.|TRBV9|TRBJ1-3
TGTGCCAGCAGCAGAGGTTGGGGAAAACTCTCTGGAAACACCATATATTTT
CASSRGWGKLSGNTIYF
>.|.|TRBV27|TRBJ1-6
TGTGCCAGCAGTTTAAGAGGGGTAGGCAATTCACCCCTCCACTTT
CASSLRGVGNSPLHF
>TRBD1|.|TRBV18|TRBJ2-1
TGTGCCAGCTCACCATGGACAGGGACCTATAATGAGCAGTTCTTC
CASSPWTGTYNEQFF
>.|.|TRBV5-1|TRBJ1-3
TGCGCCAGCAGCTTGGACAGCTCTGGAAACACCATATATTTT
CASSLDSSGNTIYF
>TRBD1|.|TRBV6-1|TRBJ1-4
TGTGCCAGCAGAGTGGACAGGGTCTCGGGAAAACTGTTTTTT
CASRVDRVSGKLFF
>TRBD1|.|TRBV7-9|TRBJ1-1
TGTGCCAGCAGCCGACAGGGACTCAACACTGAAGCTTTCTTT
CASSRQGLNTEAFF
>.|.|TRBV6-1|TRBJ2-5
TGTGCCAGCAGTGACAGGGTTCAAGAGACCCAGTACTTC
CASSDRVQETQYF
>TRBD2|.|TRBV6-1|TRBJ2-3
TGTGCCAGCAGTGAACCCCAGGGACTAGCGGGCACAGATACGCAGTATTTT
CASSEPQGLAGTDTQYF
>TRBD1|.|TRBV2|TRBJ2-1
TGTGCCAGCAGTGTCAACAGGGGCTCCTACAATGAGCAGTTCTTC
CASSVNRGSYNEQFF
>TRBD1|.|TRBV7-9|TRBJ1-4
TGTGCCAGCAGCACGGGGACAGGGGATGGTGAAAAACTGTTTTTT
CASSTGTGDGEKLFF
>.|.|TRBV6-6|TRBJ2-1
TGTGCCAGCAGCCCACAGATACCGGGGGTTAATGAGCAGTTCTTC
CASSPQIPGVNEQFF
>.|few|TRBV28|TRBJ1-2
TGTGCCAGCAGTCTCGAGGGGGTTGGAGACACCTTC
CASSLEGVGDTF
>TRBD2|.|TRBV5-8|TRBJ2-7
TGTGCCAGCAGGAGAGCGGGAGGGCCTAGGGAGCAGTACTTC
CASRRAGGPREQYF
>TRBD1|.|TRBV28|TRBJ1-1
TGTGCCAGCAGTTTAGGGGGACAGTCTGAAGCTTTCTTT
CASSLGGQSEAFF
>.|.|TRBV18|TRBJ1-1
TGTGCCAGCTCACTCGCCAAGAACACTGAAGCTTTCTTT
CASSLAKNTEAFF
>TRBD1|.|TRBV29-1|TRBJ1-4
TGCAGCGCCCGGGGACAGGGAAATGAAAAACTGTTTTTT
CSARGQGNEKLFF